Following are 21 T cell receptor beta chains from one sample sequenced in a study of blood T cells in healthy people across ages. Together with a sample-barcoded 5' primer, a J-beta primer mix was included in a second PCR lasting about 6 to 11 cycles. TCRdb fed the 5' RACE reads into MiXCR, producing one record per CDR3 protein. This repertoire shows about 1,500,000 distinct CDR3 sequences, 28% found once; its top ten account for roughly 8%. Sequencing used blood. These receptor sequences come from a woman in her 30s in good health.

This clonotype was seen at least ten times. CDR3 in DNA: TGTGCCAGCAGCTTGGGTAACGGCGAGCAGTACTTC. Protein sequence: CASSLGNGEQYF. The genes are TRBV5-4 and TRBJ2-7; D gene ambiguous. Germline CDR1 and CDR2: SGHNT and YYREEE (reference sequence). Trimming removed 0 bases at V and 6 bases at J, with 7 bases between. The CDR3 loop spans 12 amino acids.

This clonotype has ten or more counts. The chain combines TRBV20-1 with TRBJ2-1, with 8 bases lining up with TRBD1. V gave up 5 bases and J gave up 5 bases; unmatched junction bases: 2. Germline V gene sequence: CDR1 DFQATT, CDR2 SNEGSKA (reference sequence). The CDR3 is made up of 12 amino acids. In nucleotides, the CDR3 is TGCAGTGCTCAACAGGGGGACAATGAGCAGTTCTTC. Encoded protein: CSAQQGDNEQFF.

About this clonotype itself: Relative to the germline gene, one junction end is altered; a read error may explain this. The chain carries TRBV5-1 and TRBJ2-1; 8 bases align to TRBD2. From germline, CDR1 is SGHRS and CDR2 YFSETQ. The CDR3 extends over 15 amino acids. The CDR3 sequence: CASSFSGSSCNEQFF. In DNA, the CDR3 is TGCGCCAGCAGCTTCAGCGGGAGCTCCTGCAATGAGCAGTTCTTC.

This clonotype was seen a few times. The rearrangement joins TRBV29-1 to TRBJ2-3, with TRBD2 identical over 8 bases. The CDR3 runs 19 residues. J lost 1 base, V lost 0 bases, and 15 bases had no gene match. The germline V gene encodes CDR1 SQVTM and CDR2 ANQGSEA. The DNA of the CDR3 is TGCAGCGTTGAAGATCGAACGGGTAGCGGGGCAGGGGGCACAGATACGCAGTATTTT. Translating gives CSVEDRTGSGAGGTDTQYF.

The chain recombines TRBV9 with TRBJ2-3; D remains unclear. The CDR3 runs 13 residues. Trimming pared 1 base from V and 6 bases from J, leaving 9 bases between. Looked up from germline, CDR1 is SGDLS and CDR2 is YYNGEE. CDR3 DNA: TGTGCCAGCAGCGTATTAGATGGGGATACGCAGTATTTT. Amino acid sequence: CASSVLDGDTQYF.

As to this clonotype: This may be a read error, as it is one base from a much larger clone. V usage is TRBV4-1 and J usage is TRBJ2-6, with D unresolved. V lost 3 bases and J 6 bases, leaving 21 bases between the germline ends. The CDR3 loop spans 18 amino acids. Germline loops: CDR1 MGHRA, CDR2 YSYEKL. DNA for the CDR3: TGCGCCAGCAGCCATTTTCGCAGGTTAACGGCCCTGGCCAACGTCCTGACTTTC. Its translation is CASSHFRRLTALANVLTF.

Only a few counts were recorded for this clonotype. This chain joins TRBV4-1 and TRBJ2-7, with 8 bases lining up with TRBD1. The CDR3 length is 18 residues. The V gene end was trimmed by 5 bases and the J gene end by 3 bases; junction bases not matched to a gene: 18. CDR1 and CDR2 (germline): MGHRA, YSYEKL. The CDR3, as DNA: TGCGCCAGCAGCGTAAGGGGAAACTCGGGACAGGCAGGCTACGAGCAGTACTTC. Encoded protein: CASSVRGNSGQAGYEQYF.

This clonotype was counted ten times or more. The rearrangement joins TRBV14 to TRBJ2-1; D is undetermined. V was cut by 4 bases and J by 2 bases, with 12 bases left in between. CDR1 and CDR2 (germline): SGHDN, FVKESK. This CDR3 comprises 15 residues. This chain's CDR3 is CASSLRSATYNEQFF. CDR3 nucleotides: TGTGCCAGCAGCCTTAGGAGTGCGACCTACAATGAGCAGTTCTTC.

This clonotype was detected a few times. The chain couples TRBV29-1 to TRBJ1-5, with D maybe TRBD1 (5 bases). CDR1 and CDR2 from the germline V gene are SQVTM and ANQGSEA. The CDR3 covers 14 residues. With 5 bases removed from V and 1 base from J, the gap between germline ends came to 12 bases. The CDR3 DNA reads TGCAGCGTTTCCGGGGGTCAAAGCAATCAGCCCCAGCATTTT. It specifies CSVSGGQSNQPQHF.

This clonotype was seen just once. This sequence joins TRBV20-1 and TRBJ2-3, with TRBD2 matching over 9 bases. CDR1 DFQATT and CDR2 SNEGSKA come from the germline V gene (reference sequence). This CDR3 is 13 amino acids long. Written as DNA, the CDR3 is TGCAGGGCGCTAGCGGGACGCACAGATACGCAGTATTTT. Translated, it gives CRALAGRTDTQYF.

V and J are TRBV4-1 and TRBJ1-1; D may be TRBD1 (5 bases). The CDR3 sequence is 14 residues long. Germline values: CDR1 MGHRA, CDR2 YSYEKL. The V end was cut by 4 bases, the J end by 4 bases, with 13 bases between. In nucleotides, the CDR3 is TGCGCCAGCAGCCCCCTAGGGGACGGCACTGAAGCTTTCTTT. It is translated as CASSPLGDGTEAFF.

This chain connects TRBV27 to TRBJ2-5, with TRBD1 as a possible D gene (5 bases). Per germline, CDR1 MNHEY and CDR2 SMNVEV (reference sequence). V dropped 11 bases and J dropped 2 bases, with 18 bases sitting between them. CDR3 length: 14 amino acids. The CDR3 protein is CARPPRKGQETQYF. DNA for the CDR3: TGTGCCCGCCCCCCCCGAAAGGGGCAAGAGACCCAGTACTTC.

For this clonotype: A single base separates this from a much larger clone, so it may be a read error. V and J are TRBV5-1 and TRBJ2-7; 7 positions match TRBD2. Germline lookup yields CDR1 SGHRS and CDR2 YFSETQ. The CDR3 extends over 15 amino acids. The CDR3 nucleotides read TGCGCCGGCAGCTTCCAGGGAGGGCCCCTCCACGAGCAGTACTTC. As protein: CAGSFQGGPLHEQYF.

The chain links TRBV29-1 to TRBJ2-7; D not resolved. CDR3 length equals 13 residues. The germline gives CDR1 SQVTM, CDR2 ANQGSEA. V was trimmed by 5 bases and J by 2 bases, leaving 13 bases between them. This chain's CDR3 is CSVLTDGAYEQYF. As DNA, the CDR3 is TGCAGCGTTCTGACGGACGGTGCCTACGAGCAGTACTTC.

As concerns this clonotype: This may be a read error, as it is one base from a much larger clone. For the CDR3, the DNA is TGTGCCTGGAGTAGAAGCCACGAGCAGTACTTC. Encoded protein: CAWSRSHEQYF. The rearrangement links TRBV30 to TRBJ2-7, with no clear D. This CDR3 is 11 amino acids long. The V end was cut by 2 bases, the J end by 5 bases, with 7 bases between. The germline CDR1 and CDR2 sequences are GTSNPN and SVGIG (reference sequence).

This clonotype was detected only once. This sequence may be a read error, since a much larger clone differs from it by one base. This chain uses TRBV20-1 with TRBJ2-3; D is perhaps TRBD2 (6 bases). CDR1 is DFQATT, CDR2 SNEGSKA, per germline (reference sequence). V was clipped by 6 bases and J by 4 bases, with 17 bases between them. The CDR3 spans 14 residues. CDR3 sequence (DNA): TGCAGTGCCCCGTTTAAGCCTAGCGCAGATACGCAGTATTTT. It encodes CSAPFKPSADTQYF.

At least ten counts were recorded for this clonotype. The J gene is TRBJ2-3, the V gene TRBV11-2, with TRBD2 matching over 11 bases. The length of the CDR3 is 16 residues. Germline V lookup: CDR1 SGHAT, CDR2 FQNNGV. V trimming: 5 bases; J trimming: 2 bases; junction bases outside the gene matches: 6. CDR3 sequence reads: CASSVGTSGHTDTQYF. In DNA form, the CDR3 reads TGTGCCAGCAGCGTCGGGACTAGCGGACACACAGATACGCAGTATTTT.

This clonotype was seen many times. The rearrangement joins TRBV7-2 to TRBJ1-2; weak D call: TRBD1 (5 bases). CDR1 and CDR2 from the germline V gene are SGHTA and FQGNSA. This CDR3 is built from 14 residues. Trimming pared 5 bases from V and 4 bases from J, leaving 14 bases between. In DNA, the CDR3 is TGTGCCAGCAGCCCTCCTGGGACGGTCTATGGCTACACCTTC. Translating it yields CASSPPGTVYGYTF.

The chain recombines TRBV13 with TRBJ2-1; D possibly corresponds to TRBD2 (5 bases). The CDR3 loop spans 14 amino acids. The germline V gene encodes CDR1 PRHDT and CDR2 FYEKMQ (reference sequence). Deletions cut 5 bases from V and 3 bases from J, with 11 bases between. The CDR3 spells CASSLDWNYNEQFF. CDR3 sequence (DNA): TGTGCCAGCAGCCTGGACTGGAACTACAATGAGCAGTTCTTC.

Remarks on this clonotype: This clone may be a read error of a much larger clone one base away. The V and J genes are TRBV20-1 and TRBJ2-5; TRBD2 agrees at 13 bases. TRBJ2-7 explains the end of the DNA better; the J call may be wrong. This CDR3 is built from 15 residues. Germline V gene data show CDR1 as DFQATT and CDR2 as SNEGSKA (reference sequence). The CDR3, as DNA: TGCAGTGCTCCGCCACTAGCGGGAGGGCCTCTCGAGCAGTACTTC. Amino acids: CSAPPLAGGPLEQYF.

This clonotype was observed a handful of times. This sequence joins TRBV10-3 and TRBJ1-4, with D tentatively TRBD1 (6 bases). The germline gives CDR1 ENHRY, CDR2 SYGVKD. V was shortened by 4 bases and J by 4 bases, with 13 bases between the two germline ends. The CDR3 is 15 residues long. CDR3 in amino acids: CAISVSGDDNEKLFF. The CDR3 nucleotides are TGTGCCATCAGTGTTTCAGGGGATGATAATGAAAAACTGTTTTTT.